The T cell receptor (beta chain) under discussion was sequenced for a study of cytomegalovirus exposure and HLA in healthy donors. Study as a whole: Roughly 80 million unique TCRs from HLA-typed donors were held in an early data release.

Findings and caveats of the study: Usually a TCR sequence was rare, but some public TCRs were found in many donors. The later analysis indicated that the majority of CMV-associated TCR beta chains appeared HLA-restricted. Specificity of three CMV-associated chains for CMV antigens was verified in vitro.

The table lists this clone with a count of one. What it binds is unknown. The V end was cut by 2 bases, the J end by 7 bases, with 15 bases between. The germline CDR1 and CDR2 sequences are MGHRA and YSYEKL. The CDR3 is 15 residues long. Researchers ran the PCR with 60 Vbeta and 13 Jbeta primers. TCRdb's table, derived via immunoSEQ multiplex PCR, lists solely in-frame clones and lacks some. The sample has 150,000 to 200,000 clones; over 75% are singletons. This TCR was recovered from a man aged 50 to 59 in good health and CMV-seropositive. The sample comprised PBMCs. This chain uses TRBV4-1 with TRBJ1-5; D might be TRBD1 (5 bases). CDR3: CASSQREGIRQPQHF. CDR3 coding DNA: TGCGCCAGCAGCCAAAGGGAGGGGATCAGACAGCCCCAGCATTTT.